Listed below are T cell receptor beta chains from one sample, sequenced in a study of T cell responses to AZD1222 COVID-19 vaccine. The method was immunoSEQ multiplex PCR; TCRdb's version includes in-frame clones alone and lacks a portion of them. The table includes 100,000 to 150,000 clones, around 89% detected once. The input for sequencing was peripheral blood, taken on day 0 of AZD1222 vaccination. The receptors were sampled from an adult in good health. Each CDR3 is given with its conserved first and last residue. The D gene is left open where the match is weak. A row's size may be missing; if present it is once, few, many or a size class.

d_call clone_size j_call v_call cdr3_aa cdr3_nt
TRBD2 . TRBJ2-7 TRBV9 CASSPRGVGYEQYF TGTGCCAGCAGCCCTCGGGGGGTTGGGTACGAGCAGTACTTC
TRBD2 few TRBJ2-1 TRBV4-3 CASSQKASGGVYNEQFF TGCGCCAGCAGCCAAAAGGCTAGCGGGGGGGTTTACAATGAGCAGTTCTTC
TRBD2 . TRBJ2-3 TRBV7-8 CASSLETSGGDTQYF TGTGCCAGCAGCCTGGAGACTAGCGGGGGGGATACGCAGTATTTT
TRBD2 . TRBJ2-1 TRBV9 CASSPSGKHNEQFF TGTGCCAGCAGCCCGAGCGGGAAGCACAATGAGCAGTTCTTC
TRBD2 few TRBJ2-7 TRBV7-9 CASSLGLAGDEQYF TGTGCCAGCAGCTTGGGACTAGCGGGAGACGAGCAGTACTTC
TRBD1 . TRBJ2-1 TRBV5-1 CASSSDRLQFF TGCGCCAGCAGCTCGGACAGGCTACAATTCTTC
. . TRBJ2-7 TRBV12-3/TRBV12-4 CASRTRVTEQYF TGTGCCAGCAGGACAAGGGTCACTGAGCAGTACTTC
. . TRBJ2-2 TRBV12-3/TRBV12-4 CASRKTGELFF TGTGCCAGCAGAAAGACCGGGGAGCTGTTTTTT
. . TRBJ2-3 TRBV21-1 CASSTRTGALLLAGDCTDTQYF TGTGCCAGCAGCACAAGGACAGGGGCTCTCTTACTAGCGGGGGACTGCACAGATACGCAGTATTTT
. . TRBJ2-2 TRBV19 CASSLPGRTSGGELFF TGTGCCAGTAGTTTGCCGGGACGAACCTCCGGCGGGGAGCTGTTTTTT
. . TRBJ1-1 TRBV4-3 CASSQGQKNTEAFF TGCGCCAGCAGCCAAGGACAGAAGAACACTGAAGCTTTCTTT
. . TRBJ2-2 TRBV19 CASSMQSWDPGELFF TGTGCCAGTAGTATGCAATCGTGGGACCCCGGGGAGCTGTTTTTT
. . TRBJ2-3 TRBV2 CASSRRQAGGADTQYF TGTGCCAGCAGCCGTCGACAGGCCGGGGGCGCAGATACGCAGTATTTT
. . TRBJ1-2 TRBV5-6 CASSSLRIGRDYGYTF TGTGCCAGCAGCTCCCTCCGAATTGGGCGGGACTATGGCTACACCTTC
TRBD1 . TRBJ2-5 TRBV19 CASSNNRGRQVRETQYF TGTGCCAGTAGTAACAACAGGGGGCGTCAGGTTCGGGAGACCCAGTACTTC
TRBD1 . TRBJ1-1 TRBV19 CASSIQGANTEAFF TGTGCCAGTAGTATCCAGGGGGCGAACACTGAAGCTTTCTTT
. . TRBJ1-6 TRBV30 CAWIGDGNSPLHF TGTGCCTGGATAGGGGACGGAAATTCACCCCTCCACTTT